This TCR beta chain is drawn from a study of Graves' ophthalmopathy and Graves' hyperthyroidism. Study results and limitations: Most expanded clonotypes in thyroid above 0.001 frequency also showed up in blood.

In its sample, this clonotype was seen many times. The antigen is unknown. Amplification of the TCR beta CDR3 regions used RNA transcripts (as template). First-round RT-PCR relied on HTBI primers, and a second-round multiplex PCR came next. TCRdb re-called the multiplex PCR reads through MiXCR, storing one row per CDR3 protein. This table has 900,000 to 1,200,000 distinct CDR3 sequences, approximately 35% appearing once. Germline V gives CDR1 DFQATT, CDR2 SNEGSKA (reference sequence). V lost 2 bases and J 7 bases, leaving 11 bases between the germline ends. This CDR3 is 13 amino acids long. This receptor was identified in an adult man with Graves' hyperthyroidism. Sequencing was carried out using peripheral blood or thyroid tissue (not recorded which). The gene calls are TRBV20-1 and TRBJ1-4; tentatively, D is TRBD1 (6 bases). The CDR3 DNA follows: TGCAGTGCTAGAAGGGGGGCGAGTGAAAAACTGTTTTTT. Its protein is CSARRGASEKLFF.